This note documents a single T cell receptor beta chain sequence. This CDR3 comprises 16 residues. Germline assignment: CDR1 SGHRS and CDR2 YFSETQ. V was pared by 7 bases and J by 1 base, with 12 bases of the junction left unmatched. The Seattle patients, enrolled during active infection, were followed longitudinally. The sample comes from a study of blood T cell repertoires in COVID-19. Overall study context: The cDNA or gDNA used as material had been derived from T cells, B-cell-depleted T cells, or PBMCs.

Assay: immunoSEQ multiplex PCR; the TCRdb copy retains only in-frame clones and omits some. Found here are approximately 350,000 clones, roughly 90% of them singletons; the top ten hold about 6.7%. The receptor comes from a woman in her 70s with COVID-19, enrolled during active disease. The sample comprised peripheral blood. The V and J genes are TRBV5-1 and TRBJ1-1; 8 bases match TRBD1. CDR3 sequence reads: CASAPTGGAGNTEAFF. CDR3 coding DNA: TGCGCCAGCGCCCCCACAGGGGGGGCTGGGAACACTGAAGCTTTCTTT.